This is a list of T cell receptor beta chains from one sample in a study of blood T cell repertoires in COVID-19. The table came from immunoSEQ multiplex PCR; TCRdb's copy has only in-frame clones and leaves some out. The data show under 250,000 clones, 84% seen once. Material for sequencing was peripheral blood. Source of these receptors: a middle-aged woman who had recovered from COVID-19. Both conserved end residues are part of each CDR3. Each record gives: J gene, V gene, D gene, clone size, CDR3 DNA, CDR3 protein. A D gene is named only where the DNA matches it firmly. Expanded clones get a size class; other rows say once, few or many, or leave the size out.

TRBJ2-5,TRBV7-6,.,once,TGTGCCAGCAGCCGGGACATCCCACCCCAAGAGACCCAGTACTTC,CASSRDIPPQETQYF
TRBJ2-7,TRBV5-1,.,few,TGCGCCAGCAGCTTGGCAGCGGGCCCCAACGAGCAGTACTTC,CASSLAAGPNEQYF
TRBJ2-2,TRBV7-9,.,.,TGTGCCAGCAGCCGACGGACAGCGAACACCGGGGAGCTGTTTTTT,CASSRRTANTGELFF
TRBJ2-7,TRBV27,.,.,TGTGCCAGCAGTCCAGGTAGTCCCTACGAGCAGTACTTC,CASSPGSPYEQYF
TRBJ1-4,TRBV14,.,.,TGTGCCAGCAGCCGGAACAGGGTTGGTGAAAAACTGTTTTTT,CASSRNRVGEKLFF
TRBJ1-2,TRBV4-1,.,few,TGCGCCAGCAGCCAAGGGAGTATTAACTATGGCTACACCTTC,CASSQGSINYGYTF
TRBJ1-4,TRBV6-5,.,.,TGTGCCAGCAGTTACTTTGGACAGCTTAATGAAAAACTGTTTTTT,CASSYFGQLNEKLFF
TRBJ1-4,TRBV2,.,.,TGTGCCAGCAACAACCCGGGGGGCCCAGGTAACGAAAAACTGTTTTTT,CASNNPGGPGNEKLFF
TRBJ2-5,TRBV13,TRBD2,.,TGTGCCAGCTCAACGGGACTAGCGGGGGGTGAGACCCAGTACTTC,CASSTGLAGGETQYF
TRBJ1-6,TRBV28,.,few,TGTGCCAGCAGCTCACAGAGCTCCTATAATTCACCCCTCCACTTT,CASSSQSSYNSPLHF
TRBJ2-1,TRBV12-3/TRBV12-4,.,.,TGTGCCAGCCGCGGGATGGGGAGGGAGCAGTTCTTC,CASRGMGREQFF
TRBJ2-5,TRBV2,.,.,TGTGCCGGCCACAGGGTTCCTGGCGAGACCCAGTACTTC,CAGHRVPGETQYF
TRBJ1-1,TRBV7-2,TRBD1,few,TGTGCCAGCAGCTTAGTAGGGGGCGCTGAAGCTTTCTTT,CASSLVGGAEAFF
TRBJ2-7,TRBV27,.,.,TGTGCCAGCCACCCCTCTACCGGGACATTTTACGAGCAGTACTTC,CASHPSTGTFYEQYF
TRBJ1-2,TRBV13,TRBD1,.,TGTGCCAGCGGGACAGCTTATGGCTACACCTTC,CASGTAYGYTF
TRBJ1-4,TRBV5-4,TRBD1,few,TGTGCCAGCAGCTCCCCGGGACAGGGAAGAGAAAAACTGTTTTTT,CASSSPGQGREKLFF
TRBJ2-5,TRBV11-2,TRBD2,.,TGTGCCAGCAGGCCCGGGGATAGCGGGGGGCTGAGGAACCAAGAGACCCAGTACTTC,CASRPGDSGGLRNQETQYF
TRBJ1-4,TRBV15,.,.,TGTGCCACCAGCAGAGATCCAGAGGGAAAACTGTTTTTT,CATSRDPEGKLFF